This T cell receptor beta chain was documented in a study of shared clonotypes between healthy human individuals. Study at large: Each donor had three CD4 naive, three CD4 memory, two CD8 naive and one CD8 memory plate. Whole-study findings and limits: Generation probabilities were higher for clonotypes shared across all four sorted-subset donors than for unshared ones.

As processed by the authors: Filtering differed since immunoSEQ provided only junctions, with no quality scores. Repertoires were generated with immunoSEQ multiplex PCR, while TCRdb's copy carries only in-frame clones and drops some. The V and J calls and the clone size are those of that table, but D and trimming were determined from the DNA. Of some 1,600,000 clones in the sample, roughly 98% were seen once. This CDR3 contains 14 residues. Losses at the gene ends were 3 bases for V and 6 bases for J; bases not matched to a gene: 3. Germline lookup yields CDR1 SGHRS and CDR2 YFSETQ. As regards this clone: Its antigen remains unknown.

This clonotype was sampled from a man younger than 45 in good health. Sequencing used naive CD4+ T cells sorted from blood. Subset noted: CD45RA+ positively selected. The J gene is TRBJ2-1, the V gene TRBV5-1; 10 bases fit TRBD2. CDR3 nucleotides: TGCGCCAGCAGCTCCGGGACTAGCGCCAATGAGCAGTTCTTC. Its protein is CASSSGTSANEQFF.